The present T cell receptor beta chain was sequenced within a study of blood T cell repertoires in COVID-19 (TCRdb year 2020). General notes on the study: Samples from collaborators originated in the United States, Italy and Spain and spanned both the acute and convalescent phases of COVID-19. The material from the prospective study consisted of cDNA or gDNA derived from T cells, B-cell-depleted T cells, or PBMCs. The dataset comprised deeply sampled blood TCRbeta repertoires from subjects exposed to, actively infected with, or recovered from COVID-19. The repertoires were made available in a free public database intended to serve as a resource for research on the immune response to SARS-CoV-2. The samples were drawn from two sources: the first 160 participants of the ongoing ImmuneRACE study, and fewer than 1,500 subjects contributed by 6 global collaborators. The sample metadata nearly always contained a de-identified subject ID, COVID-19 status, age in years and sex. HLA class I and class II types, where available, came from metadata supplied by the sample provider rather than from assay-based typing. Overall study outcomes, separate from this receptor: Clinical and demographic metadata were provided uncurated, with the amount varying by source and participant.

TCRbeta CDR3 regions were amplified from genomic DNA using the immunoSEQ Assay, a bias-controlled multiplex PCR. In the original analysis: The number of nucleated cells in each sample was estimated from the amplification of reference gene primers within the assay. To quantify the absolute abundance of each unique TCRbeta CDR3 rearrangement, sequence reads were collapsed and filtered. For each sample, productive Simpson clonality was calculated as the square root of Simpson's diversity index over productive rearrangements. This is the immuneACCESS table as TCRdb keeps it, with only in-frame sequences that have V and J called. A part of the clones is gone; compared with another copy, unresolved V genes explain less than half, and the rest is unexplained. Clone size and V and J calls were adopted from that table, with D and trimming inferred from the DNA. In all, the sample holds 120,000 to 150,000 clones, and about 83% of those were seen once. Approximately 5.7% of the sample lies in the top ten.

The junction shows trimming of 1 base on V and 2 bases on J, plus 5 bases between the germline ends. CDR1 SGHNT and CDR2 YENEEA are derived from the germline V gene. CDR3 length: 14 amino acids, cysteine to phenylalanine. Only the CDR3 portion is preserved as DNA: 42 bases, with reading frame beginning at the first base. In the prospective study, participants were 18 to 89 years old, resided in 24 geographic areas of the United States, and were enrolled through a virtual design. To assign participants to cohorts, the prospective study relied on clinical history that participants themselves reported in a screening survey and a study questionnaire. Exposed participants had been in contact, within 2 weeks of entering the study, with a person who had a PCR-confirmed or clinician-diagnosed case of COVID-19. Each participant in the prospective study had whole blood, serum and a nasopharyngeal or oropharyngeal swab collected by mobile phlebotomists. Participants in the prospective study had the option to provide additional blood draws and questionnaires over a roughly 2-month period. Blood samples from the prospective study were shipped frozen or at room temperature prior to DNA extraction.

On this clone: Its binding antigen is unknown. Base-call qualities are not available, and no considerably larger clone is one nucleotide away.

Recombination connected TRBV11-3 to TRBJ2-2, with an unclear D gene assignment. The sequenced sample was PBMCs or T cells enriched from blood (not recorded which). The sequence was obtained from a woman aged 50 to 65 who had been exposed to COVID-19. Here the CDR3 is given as CASSLVSNTGELFF. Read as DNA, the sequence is TGTGCCAGCAGCTTAGTTAGCAACACCGGGGAGCTGTTTTTT.